The next 21 T cell receptor beta chains were all read from a single sample in a study of blood T cell repertoires in COVID-19. The repertoire was sequenced with immunoSEQ multiplex PCR; TCRdb's copy has only in-frame clones and lacks some. Among approximately 400,000 clones listed, about 90% were seen once. The specimen was PBMCs or T cells enriched from blood (not recorded which). The origin of the receptors is a man aged 30 to 45 who had recovered from COVID-19.

The CDR3 sequence is CASSYRSQGAGTEAFF. The CDR3 DNA is TGTGCCAGCAGTTACCGATCCCAGGGGGCAGGCACTGAAGCTTTCTTT. V and J are TRBV6-5 and TRBJ1-1, with TRBD1 matching over 8 bases. Germline values: CDR1 MNHEY, CDR2 SVGAGI. The CDR3 loop spans 16 amino acids. The trim removed 2 bases at V and 4 bases at J, leaving 9 bases unmatched.

The rearrangement links TRBV18 to TRBJ2-1; tentative D call: TRBD2 (7 bases). The V gene's germline CDR1 is KGHSH and CDR2 LQKENI. The CDR3 covers 14 residues. V lost 2 bases, J lost 8 bases, and 13 bases lay in between. The CDR3 DNA sequence: TGTGCCAGCTCACCAAGGACGGGGGGCTATGAGCAGTTCTTC. It translates to CASSPRTGGYEQFF.

The rearrangement uses TRBV25-1 and TRBJ1-6; 7 nucleotides align to TRBD1. CDR1 is MGHDK and CDR2 is SYGVNS in the germline V gene. The ends lost 6 bases at V and 7 bases at J; junction bases unmatched: 6. The CDR3 totals 14 residues. CDR3 in DNA: TGTGCCAGCAGGGAGACAGGGAAGAATTCACCCCTCCACTTT. As protein: CASRETGKNSPLHF.

This clone was seen more than once but under ten times. This sequence joins TRBV5-4 and TRBJ1-3, with D perhaps matching TRBD1 (5 bases). The CDR3 runs to 15 residues. CDR1 and CDR2 (germline): SGHNT, YYREEE (reference sequence). V was shortened by 2 bases and J by 1 base, with 10 bases between the two germline ends. The CDR3: CASSFHGGSGNTIYF. The CDR3 DNA reads TGTGCCAGCAGCTTTCACGGGGGGTCTGGAAACACCATATATTTT.

The V call is TRBV6-2 or TRBV6-3, the J call TRBJ1-5; D is possibly TRBD1 (5 bases). CDR1 is MNHEY and CDR2 is SVGEGT in the germline V gene. The CDR3 spans 14 residues. V was shortened by 1 base and J by 11 bases, with 15 bases between the two germline ends. The CDR3 DNA reads TGTGCCAGCAGTTACTGGGGCATTTTAACTACCCAGCATTTT. It yields the protein CASSYWGILTTQHF.

This chain links TRBV3-1 (or the pseudogene TRBV3-2) with TRBJ2-7; TRBD2 matches at 10 bases. The junction had 10 bases not matched to a gene; V was cut back by 4 bases and J by 4 bases. Germline values: CDR1 LGHDT, CDR2 YNNKEL (reference sequence). The CDR3 is 16 residues long. CDR3 nucleotides: TGTGCCAGCAGCCCCTACGCGGGACTAGCGAGATACGAGCAGTACTTC. Its translation: CASSPYAGLARYEQYF.

This clone has only one observation. The J gene is TRBJ1-2, the V gene TRBV18; 8 bases match TRBD1. Germline assignment: CDR1 KGHSH and CDR2 LQKENI. V shed 6 bases and J 8 bases; nucleotides not matched to a gene: 8. The CDR3 has 13 residues. In DNA form, the CDR3 reads TGTGCCAGCTCTTCGCAGGACAGGGACGGCTACACCTTC. Its protein is CASSSQDRDGYTF.

This clone has only a few counts. The rearrangement joins TRBV30 to TRBJ1-2; 7 bases align to TRBD1. The CDR3 covers 13 residues. Trimming removed 0 bases from V and 8 bases from J; junction bases left unmatched: 6. In germline, CDR1 is GTSNPN, CDR2 SVGIG (reference sequence). CDR3 amino acids: CAWSVETGSGYTF. Here the CDR3 DNA reads TGTGCCTGGAGTGTAGAGACAGGGTCGGGCTACACCTTC.

The chain joins TRBV30 to TRBJ1-2; D gene uncertain. V was clipped by 0 bases and J by 5 bases, with 10 bases between them. This CDR3 region has 13 residues. The germline V gene has CDR1 GTSNPN and CDR2 SVGIG (reference sequence). The CDR3 sequence is CAWSVLHTYGYTF. In DNA, the CDR3 is TGTGCCTGGAGTGTACTACACACATATGGCTACACCTTC.

The V call is TRBV3-1 (or the pseudogene TRBV3-2), the J call TRBJ1-2, with D perhaps matching TRBD1 (5 bases). Deletions cut 4 bases from V and 0 bases from J, with 12 bases between. The CDR3 runs to 15 residues. Germline assignment: CDR1 LGHDT and CDR2 YNNKEL (reference sequence). CDR3 amino acids: CASSPTRQPNYGYTF. CDR3 coding DNA: TGTGCCAGCAGCCCGACCCGACAGCCTAACTATGGCTACACCTTC.

The chain combines TRBV9 with TRBJ1-5; D is undetermined. Deletions cut 0 bases from V and 6 bases from J, with 7 bases between. Germline V gene data show CDR1 as SGDLS and CDR2 as YYNGEE. The CDR3 is 13 amino acids. The CDR3 nucleotides are TGTGCCAGCAGCGTAGAGGCAGGTCAGCCCCAGCATTTT. It encodes CASSVEAGQPQHF.

This chain uses TRBV3-1 (or the pseudogene TRBV3-2) with TRBJ2-2; the match to TRBD1 covers 9 bases. This CDR3 is built from 17 residues. Per the germline V gene, CDR1 is LGHDT and CDR2 is YNNKEL (reference sequence). V shed 3 bases, J shed 6 bases, and the junction held 11 bases outside the gene matches. For the CDR3, the DNA is TGTGCCAGCAGCCACCGCACACAGGGGGCTGCGGCCGGGGAGCTGTTTTTT. Protein sequence: CASSHRTQGAAAGELFF.

Points on this clone: The sample carries other DNA sequences with the same CDR3. The V and J genes are TRBV5-6 and TRBJ2-3, with TRBD2 identical over 11 bases. The CDR3 is made up of 15 amino acids. Germline values: CDR1 SGHDT, CDR2 YYEEEE. V dropped 2 bases and J dropped 1; count of bases not matched to a gene: 0. This CDR3 reads CASSLLAGGTDTQYF. The CDR3, as DNA: TGTGCCAGCAGCTTACTAGCGGGGGGCACAGATACGCAGTATTTT.

V and J are TRBV20-1 and TRBJ1-2, with D possibly matching TRBD1 (6 bases). V lost 3 bases and J lost 8, with 16 bases in between. Germline V CDR1 and CDR2: DFQATT, SNEGSKA (reference sequence). CDR3 length equals 13 residues. In nucleotides, the CDR3 is TGCAGTGCTAGTCCTGTCCCGCAGGGGGGCTACACCTTC. It specifies CSASPVPQGGYTF.

This sequence joins TRBV19 and TRBJ1-4; D uncertain. Germline V gene data show CDR1 as LNHDA and CDR2 as SQIVND (reference sequence). CDR3 length: 14 residues. V lost 6 bases and J lost 5, with 13 bases in between. The CDR3 is CASRYRGMNEKLFF. CDR3 DNA sequence: TGTGCCAGTAGGTACCGAGGGATGAATGAAAAACTGTTTTTT.

This rearrangement joins TRBV29-1 to TRBJ2-1; possibly TRBD2 for D (6 bases). Germline-derived CDR1 and CDR2 are SQVTM and ANQGSEA. CDR3 length equals 10 residues. V shed 3 bases and J shed 14 bases, with 11 bases lying between them. The CDR3 protein is CSVELRGEFF. CDR3 nucleotides: TGCAGCGTTGAGCTGCGGGGTGAGTTCTTC.

The V call is TRBV6-1, the J call TRBJ1-2, with D uncertain. The CDR3 extends over 15 amino acids. V was shortened by 2 bases and J by 4 bases, with 14 bases between the two germline ends. The V gene's germline CDR1 is MNHNS and CDR2 SASEGT. This chain's CDR3 is CASSEPSSIGYGYTF. The CDR3 nucleotides read TGTGCCAGCAGTGAACCATCTAGTATCGGCTATGGCTACACCTTC.

The J gene is TRBJ2-7, the V gene TRBV14; no reliable D call. Trimming shortened V by 4 bases and J by 6 bases, and 10 bases separated the two germline ends. In germline, CDR1 is SGHDN, CDR2 FVKESK. The CDR3 runs 12 residues. The CDR3 is CASSLSTGEQYF. CDR3 DNA: TGTGCCAGCAGCCTAAGTACGGGCGAGCAGTACTTC.

This sequence joins TRBV2 and TRBJ1-3, with D possibly TRBD1 on 5 matching bases. Germline loops: CDR1 SNHLY, CDR2 FYNNEI. This CDR3 is built from 15 residues. V gave up 6 bases and J gave up 4 bases, with 16 bases separating them. CDR3 in amino acids: CASSSTTTVGNTIYF. The CDR3 coding sequence is TGTGCCAGCAGCAGTACAACGACAGTAGGAAACACCATATATTTT.

This chain connects TRBV19 to TRBJ2-1; unclear D gene. From germline, CDR1 is LNHDA and CDR2 SQIVND (reference sequence). The CDR3 totals 14 residues. The V end lost 5 bases, the J end lost 4 bases, and 12 bases lay between the germline ends. Written as DNA, the CDR3 is TGTGCCAGTAGTTTTGAACGGAGTTACAATGAGCAGTTCTTC. This codes for CASSFERSYNEQFF.

This chain uses TRBV7-9 with TRBJ1-5, with a tentative D call TRBD1 (6 bases). Looked up from germline, CDR1 is SEHNR and CDR2 is FQNEAQ (reference sequence). V shed 3 bases and J shed 0 bases, with 9 bases lying between them. CDR3 length: 15 amino acids. CDR3 in amino acids: CASSLGHDSNQPQHF. CDR3 nucleotides: TGTGCCAGCAGCTTGGGACATGATAGCAATCAGCCCCAGCATTTT.